These 18 T cell receptor beta chains share one sample of origin, sequenced in a study of T cell repertoires in cytomegalovirus infection (dated by TCRdb to about 2019). TCRdb lists the instrument as Illumina HiSeq 1500. The public reads were quality trimmed at Q25 with fastp and then assembled into clones with MiXCR by TCRdb, keeping productive beta chains. CDR3 protein duplicates are merged, each entry listing the most common genes and DNA. The sample yields 740,000 or so distinct CDR3 sequences; 35% to 40% were counted once. The top ten hold about 2.8% of the sample. The material sequenced was PBMCs. The receptors shown here come from a human donor in good health (CMV status not recorded). Some clones in this sample may be carry-over from other donors' samples.

The rearrangement joins TRBV10-3 to TRBJ2-1; 8 positions match TRBD1. Trimming cost V 6 bases and J 6 bases; bases outside gene matches: 4. Germline V gene sequence: CDR1 ENHRY, CDR2 SYGVKD. This CDR3 is built from 13 residues. The CDR3: CAIRLDRVNEQFF. As DNA, the CDR3 is TGTGCCATCAGACTGGACAGGGTCAATGAGCAGTTCTTC.

Notes on this clonotype: One base away lies a much larger clone, so this may be a sequencing read error. This chain joins TRBV12-3 or TRBV12-4 and TRBJ2-1; possible D gene TRBD1, 5 bases. The CDR3 runs 16 residues. Trimming left V 3 bases short and J 2 bases short, with 14 bases between. CDR3 region: CASSLGRELPYNEQFF. The CDR3, as DNA: TGTGCCAGCAGTTTGGGGCGTGAGCTTCCCTACAATGAGCAGTTCTTC.

The chain combines TRBV6-2 or TRBV6-3 with TRBJ2-3, with D possibly matching TRBD2 (5 bases). V was trimmed by 2 bases and J by 4 bases, leaving 13 bases between them. In germline, CDR1 is MNHEY, CDR2 SVGEGT. The CDR3 loop spans 15 amino acids. CDR3 sequence (DNA): TGTGCCAGCAGTTACCCCGGAGCCGGGGCAGATACGCAGTATTTT. This translates into CASSYPGAGADTQYF.

This clonotype was observed once. The chain employs TRBV5-4 and TRBJ1-2; D possibly corresponds to TRBD1 (6 bases). The CDR3 sequence is 18 residues long. The germline V gene encodes CDR1 SGHNT and CDR2 YYREEE (reference sequence). Deletions cut 4 bases from V and 0 bases from J, with 22 bases between. The chain's CDR3 is CASSPTGGASSSNYGYTF. DNA of the CDR3: TGTGCCAGCAGCCCCACGGGGGGGGCAAGTTCATCTAACTATGGCTACACCTTC.

A word on this clonotype: This may be a read error, as it is one base from a much larger clone. This chain joins TRBV7-2 and TRBJ1-4; D is uncertain. Germline V lookup: CDR1 SGHTA, CDR2 FQGNSA. CDR3 length: 13 amino acids. Trimming stripped 3 bases from V and 6 bases from J, with 8 bases between. Here the CDR3 reads CASSFDTDEKLFF. The CDR3 DNA reads TGTGCCAGCAGCTTTGACACTGATGAAAAACTGTTTTTT.

J is TRBJ1-3 and V is TRBV19, with D hard to call. In germline, CDR1 is LNHDA, CDR2 SQIVND (reference sequence). This CDR3 comprises 15 residues. V was shortened by 2 bases and J by 2 bases, with 10 bases between the two germline ends. The chain's CDR3 is CASSIPVTAGNTIYF. CDR3 DNA sequence: TGTGCCAGTAGTATACCTGTGACGGCTGGAAACACCATATATTTT. Together with reference TRBV19 and TRBJ1-3, the CDR3 gives the full variable domain: DGGITQSPKYLFRKEGQNVTLSCEQNLNHDAMYWYRQDPGQGLRLIYYSQIVNDFQKGDIAEGYSVSREKKESFPLTVTSAQKNPTAFYLCASSIPVTAGNTIYFGEGSWLTVV.

This clonotype was observed a handful of times. The CDR3 sequence is CASSDRASGRASSYNEQFF. In DNA, the CDR3 is TGTGCCAGCAGTGACAGGGCTAGCGGGAGGGCCAGCTCCTACAATGAGCAGTTCTTC. The chain is built from TRBV6-1 and TRBJ2-1, with 12 bases lining up with TRBD2. The germline V gene has CDR1 MNHNS and CDR2 SASEGT. This CDR3 spans 19 amino acids. The V segment lost 3 bases and the J segment 0 bases; nucleotides outside the gene matches: 9.

The chain has TRBV7-9 and TRBJ2-6; D gene uncertain. This CDR3 spans 16 amino acids. The germline CDR1 and CDR2 sequences are SEHNR and FQNEAQ (reference sequence). Between the trimmed V and J ends, which lost 0 bases and 1 base, there was a span of 7 bases. Here the CDR3 DNA reads TGTGCCAGCAGCTTAGCCCCGGTTTCTGGGGCCAACGTCCTGACTTTC. This gives the protein CASSLAPVSGANVLTF. The full variable domain, completed using reference TRBV7-9 and TRBJ2-6, is DTGVSQNPRHKITKRGQNVTFRCDPISEHNRLYWYRQTLGQGPEFLTYFQNEAQLEKSRLLSDRFSAERPKGSFSTLEIQRTEQGDSAMYLCASSLAPVSGANVLTFGAGSRLTVL.

Worth noting for this clonotype: A far larger clone is one nucleotide away, so this likely arose from a read error. The chain joins TRBV9 to TRBJ1-1; weak D call: TRBD1 (5 bases). The germline V and J ends were trimmed by 5 bases and 1 base, with 12 bases remaining between them. The CDR3 totals 14 residues. Germline V lookup: CDR1 SGDLS, CDR2 YYNGEE. Here the CDR3 reads CASSYGTANTEAFF. In DNA, the CDR3 is TGTGCCAGCAGTTACGGGACGGCGAACACTGAAGCTTTCTTT.

This clonotype came up a few times. This chain joins TRBV29-1 and TRBJ1-1, with TRBD1 identical over 7 bases. The germline V gene encodes CDR1 SQVTM and CDR2 ANQGSEA. The trim removed 6 bases at V and 11 bases at J, leaving 18 bases unmatched. The CDR3 sequence is 14 residues long. The CDR3 DNA reads as TGCAGCGTCCGCTCGGCGACAGGGTTCTTCTCTGCTTTCTTT. Translating gives CSVRSATGFFSAFF.

CDR3 loop: CASSLTGRAVRWEQFF. The CDR3 DNA follows: TGTGCCAGCAGTTTAACCGGGAGGGCCGTTCGATGGGAGCAGTTCTTC. The chain combines TRBV28 with TRBJ2-1; 8 bases agree with TRBD2. Germline V lookup: CDR1 MDHEN, CDR2 SYDVKM. This CDR3 is 16 amino acids long. V gave up 2 bases and J gave up 10 bases; unmatched junction bases: 13.

The genes are TRBV2 and TRBJ2-1, with 9 bases lining up with TRBD2. The CDR3 is 15 amino acids. CDR1 is SNHLY and CDR2 is FYNNEI in the germline V gene. V shed 5 bases and J 3 bases; nucleotides not matched to a gene: 5. The CDR3 reads CASSYGLASYNEQFF. The CDR3, as DNA: TGTGCCAGCAGTTATGGACTAGCGAGCTACAATGAGCAGTTCTTC.

This sequence joins TRBV28 and TRBJ2-7; D assignment may be TRBD1 or TRBD2 (5 bases each). V lost 6 bases and J 3 bases, leaving 18 bases between the germline ends. CDR3 length equals 15 residues. In germline, CDR1 is MDHEN, CDR2 SYDVKM. For the CDR3, the DNA is TGTGCCAGCAGCCCTGGGACGATTGGGCACTACGAGCAGTACTTC. Its protein product is CASSPGTIGHYEQYF.

The J gene is TRBJ1-3, the V gene TRBV27; TRBD1 matches at 9 bases. The CDR3 runs to 19 residues. The V gene's germline CDR1 is MNHEY and CDR2 SMNVEV (reference sequence). The junction had 13 bases not matched to a gene; V was cut back by 4 bases and J by 0 bases. CDR3 residues: CASSSYRTGASNSGNTIYF. CDR3 DNA sequence: TGTGCCAGCAGTTCCTATAGGACAGGGGCCTCCAACTCTGGAAACACCATATATTTT.

Points on this clonotype: The CDR3 does not end in the conserved phenylalanine or tryptophan, so this is likely a read error. This chain links TRBV12-3 or TRBV12-4 with TRBJ1-2; D might be TRBD1 (5 bases). V was cut by 1 base and J by 7 bases, with 7 bases left in between. This CDR3 region has 12 residues. The CDR3 region is CASSLGGAGYTV. The CDR3 nucleotides are TGTGCCAGCAGTTTAGGAGGGGCTGGCTACACCGTC.

The genes are TRBV11-2 and TRBJ2-1; D assignment may be TRBD1 or TRBD2 (5 bases each). The CDR3 has 15 amino acids. Trimming left V 4 bases short and J 8 bases short, with 18 bases between. In germline, CDR1 is SGHAT, CDR2 FQNNGV. In DNA, the CDR3 is TGTGCCAGCAGCTCACGGGGCTACCTGATGGATGAGCAGTTCTTC. It yields the protein CASSSRGYLMDEQFF.

The V gene is TRBV20-1, the J gene TRBJ1-5, with D possibly matching TRBD1 (6 bases). The CDR3 is 16 amino acids. Per germline, CDR1 DFQATT and CDR2 SNEGSKA (reference sequence). Deletions cut 3 bases from V and 3 bases from J, with 18 bases between. The CDR3 spells CSASLGGSRINQPQHF. Here the CDR3 DNA reads TGCAGTGCTAGTCTCGGGGGCTCCCGGATCAATCAGCCCCAGCATTTT.

In its sample, this clonotype was seen a few times. V and J are TRBV19 and TRBJ1-2, with 7 nucleotides matching TRBD1. Germline V gene data show CDR1 as LNHDA and CDR2 as SQIVND (reference sequence). The V and J ends lost 6 bases and 0 bases, in that order; junction bases with no gene match: 1. The CDR3 covers 13 residues. CDR3: CASRGQSNYGYTF. The CDR3 bases are TGTGCCAGTAGGGGACAGTCTAACTATGGCTACACCTTC.